These 13 T cell receptor beta chains originate from one sample sequenced in a study of OX40 agonist ivuxolimab in advanced cancers. Profiling relied on immunoSEQ multiplex PCR, and the TCRdb table lists in-frame clones only, not all of them. Here the sample spans over 40,000 clones, around 87% being singletons. The sample here was CD4+ or CD8+ T cells sorted from blood, taken in a trial of the OX40 agonist ivuxolimab. These receptors all stem from an adult with an advanced solid tumor such as melanoma, head and neck, liver or kidney cancer.

The CDR3 region is CASSSPDRIYTEAFF. The CDR3 nucleotides are TGTGCCAGCAGTTCCCCCGACAGGATATACACTGAAGCTTTCTTT. The V and J genes are TRBV28 and TRBJ1-1, with TRBD1 as a possible D gene (6 bases). Germline CDR1 and CDR2: MDHEN and SYDVKM. Trimming took off 4 bases at V and 3 bases at J, with 15 bases between the two ends. This CDR3 is built from 15 residues.

The chain joins TRBV15 to TRBJ2-7; 7 nucleotides align to TRBD1. The V gene's germline CDR1 is LNHNV and CDR2 YYDKDF (reference sequence). There are 16 residues in the CDR3. Losses at the gene ends were 0 bases for V and 0 bases for J; bases not matched to a gene: 5. The CDR3 spells CATSRDKTGISYEQYF. The CDR3 DNA sequence: TGTGCCACCAGCAGAGATAAGACAGGGATCTCCTACGAGCAGTACTTC.

The chain has TRBV9 and TRBJ1-1; the match to TRBD1 covers 8 bases. J was trimmed by 1 base and V by 4 bases; bases with no gene match: 3. Germline V CDR1 and CDR2: SGDLS, YYNGEE. The CDR3 covers 14 residues. CDR3 DNA: TGTGCCAGCAGCACTGGACAGGGGAACACTGAAGCTTTCTTT. It codes for CASSTGQGNTEAFF.

The chain couples TRBV11-3 to TRBJ2-7; D uncertain. CDR3 size: 11 residues. The V and J ends lost 8 bases and 2 bases respectively, with 7 bases between them. The germline V gene encodes CDR1 SGHNT and CDR2 YENEEA. The DNA for the CDR3 is TGTGCCAGCGCCGTTACCTACGAGCAGTACTTC. Protein product: CASAVTYEQYF.

The chain employs TRBV28 and TRBJ1-2, with TRBD1 identical over 9 bases. Germline values: CDR1 MDHEN, CDR2 SYDVKM. The CDR3 runs 12 residues. V shed 7 bases and J 8 bases; nucleotides not matched to a gene: 5. CDR3 bases: TGTGCCAGCAATACAGGGGGCCCGGGCTACACCTTC. This encodes CASNTGGPGYTF.

V usage is TRBV5-1 and J usage is TRBJ1-2; D is uncertain. Trimming took off 5 bases at V and 4 bases at J, with 15 bases between the two ends. Germline lookup yields CDR1 SGHRS and CDR2 YFSETQ. The CDR3 has 14 residues. Here the CDR3 DNA reads TGCGCCAGCAGATATATGGGAGGGAGCTATGGCTACACCTTC. Its translation: CASRYMGGSYGYTF.

The J gene is TRBJ2-1, the V gene TRBV7-3; D ambiguous. Per the germline V gene, CDR1 is SGHTA and CDR2 is FQGTGA. The CDR3 spans 13 residues. The V end was cut by 4 bases, the J end by 9 bases, with 13 bases between. The CDR3 protein is CASSSSSQSEQFF. CDR3 nucleotide sequence: TGTGCCAGCAGCTCGTCCTCCCAATCTGAGCAGTTCTTC.

This clone was seen once. This chain's CDR3 is CASHSERMIQGGTDTQYF. The CDR3 DNA reads TGTGCCAGCCACAGTGAACGAATGATTCAGGGAGGCACAGATACGCAGTATTTT. The J gene is TRBJ2-3, the V gene TRBV25-1; either TRBD1 or TRBD2 may fit D (5 bases each). V was cut by 8 bases and J by 1 base, with 25 bases left in between. Germline loops: CDR1 MGHDK, CDR2 SYGVNS. The CDR3 runs 18 residues.

The genes are TRBV11-2 and TRBJ1-4; the D is unclear. V was pared by 2 bases and J by 8 bases, with 3 bases between. The germline CDR1 and CDR2 sequences are SGHAT and FQNNGV. This CDR3 contains 11 residues. The CDR3 DNA reads as TGTGCCAGCAGCTTATCGGAAAAACTGTTTTTT. The encoded protein is CASSLSEKLFF.

The chain carries TRBV28 and TRBJ2-7, with D perhaps TRBD1 (5 bases). This CDR3 comprises 15 residues. The germline V and J ends were trimmed by 3 bases and 3 bases, with 15 bases remaining between them. The germline V gene has CDR1 MDHEN and CDR2 SYDVKM. The DNA of the CDR3 is TGTGCCAGCAGTTTTAACAGGCGGTTTTACTACGAGCAGTACTTC. Protein sequence: CASSFNRRFYYEQYF.

In its sample, this clone was seen once. The chain has TRBV19 and TRBJ2-7, with 7 bases fitting TRBD1. CDR1 and CDR2 from the germline V gene are LNHDA and SQIVND (reference sequence). V lost 7 bases to trimming and J lost 4 bases; unmatched junction nucleotides: 7. The CDR3 sequence is 13 residues long. The CDR3 DNA reads as TGTGCCAGTAAGTCACAGGGGTGGTACGAGCAGTACTTC. Its protein is CASKSQGWYEQYF.

V is TRBV7-2 and J is TRBJ2-7, with TRBD2 identical over 8 bases. In germline, CDR1 is SGHTA, CDR2 FQGNSA. V lost 4 bases and J lost 0; bases outside the gene matches: 11. The CDR3 has 17 residues. This CDR3 reads CASSYAPPGLVSYEQYF. The DNA of the CDR3 is TGTGCCAGCAGCTATGCCCCGCCGGGACTAGTCTCCTACGAGCAGTACTTC.

The chain is built from TRBV2 and TRBJ2-7; no reliable D call. Trimming took 6 bases from V and 4 from J, leaving 7 bases between them. Looked up from germline, CDR1 is SNHLY and CDR2 is FYNNEI. This CDR3 contains 11 residues. The CDR3 is CASSSRYEQYF. The CDR3, as DNA: TGTGCCAGCAGCTCCCGGTACGAGCAGTACTTC.